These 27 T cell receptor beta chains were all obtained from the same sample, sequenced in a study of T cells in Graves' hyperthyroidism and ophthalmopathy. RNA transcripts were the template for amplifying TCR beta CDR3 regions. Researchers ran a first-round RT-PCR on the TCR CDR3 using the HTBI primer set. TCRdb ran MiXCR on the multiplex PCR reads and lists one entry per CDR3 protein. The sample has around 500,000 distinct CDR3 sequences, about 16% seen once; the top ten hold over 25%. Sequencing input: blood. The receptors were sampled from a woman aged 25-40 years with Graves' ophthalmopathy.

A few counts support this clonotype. As DNA, the CDR3 is TGTGCCAGCGAGGGCAGGCGGCCTTACGAGCAGTACTTC. Residues: CASEGRRPYEQYF. V and J are TRBV7-9 and TRBJ2-7, with D maybe TRBD2 (5 bases). CDR1 and CDR2 from the germline V gene are SEHNR and FQNEAQ (reference sequence). The length of the CDR3 is 13 residues. Trimming cost V 8 bases and J 4 bases, with 15 bases left between them.

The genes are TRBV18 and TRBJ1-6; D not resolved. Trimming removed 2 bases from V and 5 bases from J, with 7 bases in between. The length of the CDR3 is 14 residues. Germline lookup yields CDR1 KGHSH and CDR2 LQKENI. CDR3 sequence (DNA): TGTGCCAGCTCACCAGGGAGGGATAATTCACCCCTCCACTTT. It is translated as CASSPGRDNSPLHF. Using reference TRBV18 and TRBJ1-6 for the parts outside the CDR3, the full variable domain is NAGVMQNPRHLVRRRGQEARLRCSPMKGHSHVYWYRQLPEEGLKFMVYLQKENIIDESGMPKERFSAEFPKEGPSILRIQQVVRGDSAAYFCASSPGRDNSPLHFGNGTRLTVT.

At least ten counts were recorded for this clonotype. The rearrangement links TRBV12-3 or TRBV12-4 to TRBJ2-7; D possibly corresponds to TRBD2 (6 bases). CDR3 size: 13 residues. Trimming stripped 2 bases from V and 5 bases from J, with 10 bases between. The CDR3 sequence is CASSLWGEDEQYF. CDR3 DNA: TGTGCCAGCAGTTTATGGGGGGAGGACGAGCAGTACTTC.

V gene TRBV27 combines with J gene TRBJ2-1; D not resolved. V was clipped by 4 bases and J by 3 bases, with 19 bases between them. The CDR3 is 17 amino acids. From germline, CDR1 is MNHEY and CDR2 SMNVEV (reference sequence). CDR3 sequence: CASSSLRVWLNYNEQFF. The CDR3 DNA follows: TGTGCCAGCAGTTCCTTACGGGTTTGGCTAAACTACAATGAGCAGTTCTTC.

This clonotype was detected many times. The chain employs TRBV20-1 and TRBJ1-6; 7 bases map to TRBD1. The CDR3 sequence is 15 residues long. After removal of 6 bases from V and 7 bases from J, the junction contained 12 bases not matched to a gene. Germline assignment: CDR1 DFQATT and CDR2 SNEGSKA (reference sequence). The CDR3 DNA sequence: TGCAGTGCCATCCGACGAGGGGGCCCAAATTCACCCCTCCACTTT. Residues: CSAIRRGGPNSPLHF.

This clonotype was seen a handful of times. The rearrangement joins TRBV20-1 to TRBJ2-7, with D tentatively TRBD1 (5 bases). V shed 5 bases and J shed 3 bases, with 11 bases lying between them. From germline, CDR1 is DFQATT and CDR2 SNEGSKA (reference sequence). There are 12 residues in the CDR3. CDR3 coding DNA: TGCAGTGCTGGGGCAGGGCGCTACGAGCAGTACTTC. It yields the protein CSAGAGRYEQYF.

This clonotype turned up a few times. CDR3 sequence reads: CASSREDLFVFGEQYF. The CDR3 DNA follows: TGCGCCAGCAGCCGGGAAGACTTGTTTGTTTTCGGCGAGCAGTACTTC. The chain carries TRBV4-1 and TRBJ2-7, with D unclear. Per germline, CDR1 MGHRA and CDR2 YSYEKL. V shed 4 bases and J shed 6 bases, with 22 bases lying between them. The CDR3 totals 16 residues.

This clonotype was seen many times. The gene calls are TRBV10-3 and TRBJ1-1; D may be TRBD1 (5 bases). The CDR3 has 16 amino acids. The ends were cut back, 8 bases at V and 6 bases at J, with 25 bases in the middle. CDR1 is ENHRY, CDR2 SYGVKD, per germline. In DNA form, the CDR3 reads TGTGCCATCGGAAACAGGACCAACCTTAAGGGTCCTGAAGCTTTCTTT. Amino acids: CAIGNRTNLKGPEAFF.

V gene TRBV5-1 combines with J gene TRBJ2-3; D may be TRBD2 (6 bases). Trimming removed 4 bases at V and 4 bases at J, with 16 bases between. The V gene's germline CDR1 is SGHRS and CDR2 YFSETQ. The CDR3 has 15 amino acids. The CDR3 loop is CASSATGVVADTQYF. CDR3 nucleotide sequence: TGCGCCAGCAGCGCCACGGGAGTTGTCGCAGATACGCAGTATTTT.

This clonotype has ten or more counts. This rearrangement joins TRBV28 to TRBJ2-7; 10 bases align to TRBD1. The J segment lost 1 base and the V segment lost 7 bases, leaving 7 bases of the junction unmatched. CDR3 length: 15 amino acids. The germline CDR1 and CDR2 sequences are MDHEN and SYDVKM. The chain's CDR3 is CASNEDRGFSYEQYF. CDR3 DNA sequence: TGTGCCAGCAATGAGGACAGGGGGTTTTCCTACGAGCAGTACTTC. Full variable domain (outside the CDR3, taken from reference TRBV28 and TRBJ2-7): DVKVTQSSRYLVKRTGEKVFLECVQDMDHENMFWYRQDPGLGLRLIYFSYDVKMKEKGDIPEGYSVSREKKERFSLILESASTNQTSMYLCASNEDRGFSYEQYFGPGTRLTVT.

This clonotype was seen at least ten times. DNA of the CDR3: TGTGCCAGCAGCTTAGAAAGAGCTAATGAAAAACTGTTTTTT. Protein product: CASSLERANEKLFF. The V gene is TRBV7-2, the J gene TRBJ1-4; D gene unclear. The CDR3 extends over 14 amino acids. V was clipped by 1 base and J by 3 bases, with 6 bases between them. The germline V gene has CDR1 SGHTA and CDR2 FQGNSA.

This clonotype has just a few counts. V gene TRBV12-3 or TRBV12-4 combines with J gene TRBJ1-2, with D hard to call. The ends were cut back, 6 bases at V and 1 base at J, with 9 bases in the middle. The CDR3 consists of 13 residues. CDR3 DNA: TGTGCCAGCAGGACCAGTTATAACTATGGCTACACCTTC. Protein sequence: CASRTSYNYGYTF.

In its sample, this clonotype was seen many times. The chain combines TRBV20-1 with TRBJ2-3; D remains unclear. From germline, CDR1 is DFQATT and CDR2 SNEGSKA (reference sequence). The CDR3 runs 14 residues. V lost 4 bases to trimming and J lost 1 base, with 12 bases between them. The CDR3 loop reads CSATERVGTDTQYF. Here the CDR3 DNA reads TGCAGTGCTACTGAGCGAGTTGGCACAGATACGCAGTATTTT.

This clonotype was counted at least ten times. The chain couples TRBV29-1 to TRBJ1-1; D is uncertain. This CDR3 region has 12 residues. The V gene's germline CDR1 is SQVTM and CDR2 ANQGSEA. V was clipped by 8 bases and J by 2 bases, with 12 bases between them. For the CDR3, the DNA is TGCAGCCCAACAGCGGTTAACACTGAAGCTTTCTTT. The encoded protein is CSPTAVNTEAFF.

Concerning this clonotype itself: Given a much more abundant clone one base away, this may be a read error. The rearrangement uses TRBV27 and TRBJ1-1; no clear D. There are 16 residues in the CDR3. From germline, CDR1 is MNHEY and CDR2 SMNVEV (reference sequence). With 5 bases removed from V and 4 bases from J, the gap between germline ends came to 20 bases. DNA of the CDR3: TGTGCCAGCAGTGAATCCGGCAAAACCGCTAGCACTGAAGCTTTCTTT. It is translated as CASSESGKTASTEAFF.

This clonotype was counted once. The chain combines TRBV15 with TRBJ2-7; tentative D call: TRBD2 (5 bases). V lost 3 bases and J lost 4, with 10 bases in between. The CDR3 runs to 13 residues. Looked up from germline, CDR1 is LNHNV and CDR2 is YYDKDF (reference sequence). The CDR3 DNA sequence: TGTGCCACCAGCAGTGGACTTCCTTACGAGCAGTACTTC. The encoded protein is CATSSGLPYEQYF.

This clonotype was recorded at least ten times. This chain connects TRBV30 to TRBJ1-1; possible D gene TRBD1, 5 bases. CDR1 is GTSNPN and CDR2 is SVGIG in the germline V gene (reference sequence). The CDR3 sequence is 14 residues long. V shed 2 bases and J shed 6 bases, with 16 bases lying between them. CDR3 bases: TGTGCCTGGAGTCGCCCGACGGGAGGGGCTGAAGCTTTCTTT. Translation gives CAWSRPTGGAEAFF. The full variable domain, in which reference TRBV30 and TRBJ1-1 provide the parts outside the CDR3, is SQTIHQWPATLVQPVGSPLSLECTVEGTSNPNLYWYRQAAGRGLQLLFYSVGIGQISSEVPQNLSASRPQDRQFILSSKKLLLSDSGFYLCAWSRPTGGAEAFFGQGTRLTVV.

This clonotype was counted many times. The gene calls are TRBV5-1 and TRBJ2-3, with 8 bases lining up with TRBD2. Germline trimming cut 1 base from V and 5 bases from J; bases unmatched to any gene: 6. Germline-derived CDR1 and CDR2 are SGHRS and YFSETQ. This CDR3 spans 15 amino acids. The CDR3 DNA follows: TGCGCCAGCAGCTTGTTTAGTCTAGCGGGAGATACGCAGTATTTT. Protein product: CASSLFSLAGDTQYF.

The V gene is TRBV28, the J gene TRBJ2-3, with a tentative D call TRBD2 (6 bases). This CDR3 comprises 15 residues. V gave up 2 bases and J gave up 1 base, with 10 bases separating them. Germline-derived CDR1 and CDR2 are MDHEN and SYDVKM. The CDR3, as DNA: TGTGCCAGCAGTTTAGCCGGGAGAGGCACAGATACGCAGTATTTT. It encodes CASSLAGRGTDTQYF.

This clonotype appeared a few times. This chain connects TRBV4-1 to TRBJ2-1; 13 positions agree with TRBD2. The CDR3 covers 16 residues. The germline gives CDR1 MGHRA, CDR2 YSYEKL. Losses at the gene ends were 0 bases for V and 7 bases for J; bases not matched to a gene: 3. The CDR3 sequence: CASSQDLGLAGNEQFF. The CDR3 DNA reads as TGCGCCAGCAGCCAAGATTTGGGACTAGCGGGAAATGAGCAGTTCTTC.

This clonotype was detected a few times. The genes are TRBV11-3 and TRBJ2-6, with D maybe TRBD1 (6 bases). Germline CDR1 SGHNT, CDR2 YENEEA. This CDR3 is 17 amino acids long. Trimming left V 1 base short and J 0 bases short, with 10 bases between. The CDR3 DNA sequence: TGTGCCAGCAGCTTAGGGGCCAGGGGCTCTGGGGCCAACGTCCTGACTTTC. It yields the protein CASSLGARGSGANVLTF.

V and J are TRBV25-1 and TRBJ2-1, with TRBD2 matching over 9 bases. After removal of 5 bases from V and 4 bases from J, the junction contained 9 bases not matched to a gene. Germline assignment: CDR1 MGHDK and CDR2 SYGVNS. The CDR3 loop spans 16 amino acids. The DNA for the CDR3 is TGTGCCAGCAGTCCCCGACTAGCGGAGCGTTACAATGAGCAGTTCTTC. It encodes CASSPRLAERYNEQFF.

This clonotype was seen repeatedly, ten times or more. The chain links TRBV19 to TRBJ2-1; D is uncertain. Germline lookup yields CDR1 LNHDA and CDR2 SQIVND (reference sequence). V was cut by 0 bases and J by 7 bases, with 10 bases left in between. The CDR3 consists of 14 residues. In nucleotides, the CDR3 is TGTGCCAGTAGTATAGATGTTGGCTTAAATGAGCAGTTCTTC. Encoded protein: CASSIDVGLNEQFF.

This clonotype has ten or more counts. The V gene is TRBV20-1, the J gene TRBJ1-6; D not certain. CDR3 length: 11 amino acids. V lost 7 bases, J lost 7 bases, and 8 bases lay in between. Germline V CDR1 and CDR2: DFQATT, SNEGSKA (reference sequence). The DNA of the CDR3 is TGCAGTGTTTCTAAGAATTCACCCCTCCACTTT. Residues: CSVSKNSPLHF.

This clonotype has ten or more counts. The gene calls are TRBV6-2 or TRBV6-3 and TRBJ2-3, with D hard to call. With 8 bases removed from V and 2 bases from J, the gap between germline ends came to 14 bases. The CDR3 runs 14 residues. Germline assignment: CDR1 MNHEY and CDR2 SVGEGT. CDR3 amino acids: CASVTVRNTDTQYF. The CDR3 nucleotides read TGTGCCAGCGTGACGGTGCGGAACACAGATACGCAGTATTTT.

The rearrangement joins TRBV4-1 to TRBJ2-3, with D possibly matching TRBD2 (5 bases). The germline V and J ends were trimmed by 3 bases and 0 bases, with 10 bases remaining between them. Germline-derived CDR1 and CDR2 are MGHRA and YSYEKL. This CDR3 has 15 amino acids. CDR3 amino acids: CASSQPRGSTDTQYF. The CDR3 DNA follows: TGCGCCAGCAGCCAGCCACGGGGAAGCACAGATACGCAGTATTTT.

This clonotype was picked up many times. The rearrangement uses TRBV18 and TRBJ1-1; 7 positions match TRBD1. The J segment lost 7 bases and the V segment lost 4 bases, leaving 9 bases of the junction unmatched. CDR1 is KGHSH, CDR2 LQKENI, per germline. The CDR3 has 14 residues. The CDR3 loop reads CASSREGGDSEAFF. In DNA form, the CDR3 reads TGTGCCAGCTCACGAGAAGGAGGGGACAGTGAAGCTTTCTTT.